This TCR beta chain comes out of a study of Graves' ophthalmopathy and Graves' hyperthyroidism. Study-level findings and limits: Most thyroid clonotypes with frequency above 0.001 were detected in blood too. Prediction of ophthalmopathy progression reached roughly 70% sensitivity and approximately 73% specificity.

This clonotype was seen at least ten times. The antigen is not known. Scientists amplified the TCR beta CDR3 regions from RNA transcripts. HTBI-primed RT-PCR formed the first round, and a multiplex PCR formed the second. TCRdb analysed the multiplex PCR reads with MiXCR anew, one entry per CDR3 protein. Here the sample spans about 660,000 distinct CDR3 sequences, over 40% being singletons. V lost 0 bases and J 5 bases, leaving 10 bases between the germline ends. CDR1 is LNHNV, CDR2 YYDKDF, per germline (reference sequence). CDR3 length equals 14 residues. Material: peripheral blood. This TCR was recovered from an adult man with Graves' ophthalmopathy. The genes are TRBV15 and TRBJ1-1; unclear D gene. CDR3 region: CATSRDNGVTEAFF. The CDR3 region has the DNA TGTGCCACCAGCAGAGATAACGGGGTAACTGAAGCTTTCTTT.